This T cell receptor (beta chain) was identified during a study of early T cells in non-severe SARS-CoV-2 infection. At the level of the study: Sequencing was performed on bulk RNA from unsorted whole blood, leaving chains unpaired.

Unique molecular identifiers were attached to individual cDNA molecules. MiXCR, applied by TCRdb to the 5' RACE reads, yields one record per CDR3 protein. The table shows more than 90,000 distinct CDR3 sequences, with approximately 10% occurring only once. Turning to this clonotype: Its antigen is as yet unknown.

Study conclusions and caveats: Private and CD4 specificities were missed by VDJdb matching, skewed to anti-spike CD8.

The CDR3 is made up of 14 amino acids. V shed 1 base and J 4 bases; nucleotides not matched to a gene: 1. Germline V lookup: CDR1 SGHVS, CDR2 FQNEAQ. The receptor's source is an adult who was a healthcare worker with PCR-confirmed SARS-CoV-2 infection or an uninfected control (not recorded which). This chain links TRBV7-8 with TRBJ2-7, with 10 bases lining up with TRBD2. The sequenced sample consisted of whole blood. This chain's CDR3 is CASSLEGLAYEQYF. In DNA form, the CDR3 reads TGTGCCAGCAGCTTAGAGGGACTAGCGTACGAGCAGTACTTC.